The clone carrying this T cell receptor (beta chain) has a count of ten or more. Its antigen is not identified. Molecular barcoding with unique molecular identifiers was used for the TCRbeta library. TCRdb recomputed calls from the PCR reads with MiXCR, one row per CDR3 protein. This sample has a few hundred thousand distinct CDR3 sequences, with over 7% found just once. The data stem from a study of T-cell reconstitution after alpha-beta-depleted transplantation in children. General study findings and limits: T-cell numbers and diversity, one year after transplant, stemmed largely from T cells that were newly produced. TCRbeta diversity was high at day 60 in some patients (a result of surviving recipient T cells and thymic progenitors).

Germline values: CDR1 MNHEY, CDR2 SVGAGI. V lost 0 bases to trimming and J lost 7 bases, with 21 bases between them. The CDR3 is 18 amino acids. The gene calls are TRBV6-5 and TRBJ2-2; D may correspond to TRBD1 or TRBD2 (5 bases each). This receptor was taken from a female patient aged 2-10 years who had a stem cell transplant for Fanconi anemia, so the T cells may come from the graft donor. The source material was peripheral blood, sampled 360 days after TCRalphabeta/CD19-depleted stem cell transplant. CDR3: CASSYSTIEAGPRGELFF. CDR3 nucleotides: TGTGCCAGCAGTTACTCGACTATTGAAGCAGGGCCTCGCGGGGAGCTGTTTTTT.